This TCR beta chain is from a study of beta chain features in type 1 diabetes. Study-wide points: High-TCR-expressing cells could be over-represented by cDNA sequencing.

This clone came up a few times. Antigen: not known. Heparinised blood was drawn once per donor, averaging approximately 100 mL. Sorting based on CD45RO/CCR7/CD25/CD127/CD95/CD27 separated CD4+ naive, central memory, regulatory and stem cell-like memory cells. V was clipped by 3 bases and J by 8 bases; unmatched bases: 9. CDR1 and CDR2 from the germline V gene are MDHEN and SYDVKM. There are 15 residues in the CDR3. Every isolated RNA sample was fully reverse transcribed, so sequencing captured expressed TCRB transcripts. Libraries were prepared by immunoSEQ multiplex PCR; TCRdb keeps only in-frame clonotypes and omits some of them. The profile shows about 340,000 clones, under 8.5% of them singletons.

J is TRBJ2-2 and V is TRBV28, with TRBD2 matching over 7 bases. Sequencing input: central memory CD4+ T cells from blood. The receptor's source is a woman aged 18-30 years in good health. The CDR3 is CASSFRGRARGELFF. CDR3 coding DNA: TGTGCCAGCAGTTTTCGGGGGAGGGCCCGAGGGGAGCTGTTTTTT.